The present T cell receptor beta chain was sequenced within a study of T cells in Graves' hyperthyroidism and ophthalmopathy. Points from the study as a whole: By a 13 V-J model, ophthalmopathy was set apart from stable hyperthyroidism. Most thyroid clonotypes expanded above 0.001 appeared in blood too.

This clonotype was observed many times. Its antigen is as yet unknown. Germline loops: CDR1 SEHNR, CDR2 FQNEAQ (reference sequence). The CDR3 runs 16 residues. V was cut by 4 bases and J by 0 bases, with 16 bases left in between. TCR beta CDR3 sequences were amplified from RNA transcripts. The primer set for the first-round RT-PCR of the TCR CDR3 was HTBI. TCRdb re-derived calls from the multiplex PCR reads in MiXCR, one entry per CDR3 protein. The data contain around 600,000 distinct CDR3 sequences, about 15% of them singletons. This chain uses TRBV7-9 with TRBJ2-7; weak D call: TRBD1 (6 bases). Specimen: blood. This TCR came from a woman aged 45-65 years with Graves' ophthalmopathy. In nucleotides, the CDR3 is TGTGCCAGCAGCTCCCCCAGGGGTAAGGGCTCCTACGAGCAGTACTTC. The encoded protein is CASSSPRGKGSYEQYF.